What follows are 9 T cell receptor beta chains derived from one specimen sequenced in a study of CD8+CD57+ T cells in acquired aplastic anemia (dated by TCRdb to 2016 to 2019). Sequenced using an Illumina HiSeq 2000. TCR beta VDJ combination and CDR3 sequence profiling used genomic DNA as the template. TCRdb cleaned the public reads at Q25 with fastp, built clones with MiXCR and kept in-frame beta chains. Every distinct CDR3 protein forms one entry, paired with its most common genes and DNA. This sample lists around 170,000 distinct CDR3 sequences; 55% to 80% were detected once. About 48% of the sample is held by the ten biggest clonotypes. The sample consisted of sorted CD4+, CD8+, or CD8+CD57+ T cells (not recorded which) from PBMCs. These receptors all come from a human donor in good health.

J is TRBJ1-1 and V is TRBV5-1; D gene uncertain. The length of the CDR3 is 15 residues. V lost 4 bases and J lost 4, with 17 bases in between. Germline lookup yields CDR1 SGHRS and CDR2 YFSETQ. The CDR3 region has the DNA TGCGCCAGCAGCCCTGGGCGGCTTGTAGGCACTGAAGCTTTCTTT. As protein: CASSPGRLVGTEAFF. Full variable domain (remainder filled in from reference TRBV5-1 and TRBJ1-1): KAGVTQTPRYLIKTRGQQVTLSCSPISGHRSVSWYQQTPGQGLQFLFEYFSETQRNKGNFPGRFSGRQFSNSRSEMNVSTLELGDSALYLCASSPGRLVGTEAFFGQGTRLTVV.

The gene calls are TRBV2 and TRBJ2-7; 7 nucleotides agree with TRBD1. Germline CDR1 SNHLY, CDR2 FYNNEI. The V and J ends lost 2 bases and 0 bases, in that order; junction bases with no gene match: 7. CDR3 size: 16 residues. The CDR3 loop reads CASSELDRINSYEQYF. For the CDR3, the DNA is TGTGCCAGCAGTGAACTGGACAGGATAAACTCCTACGAGCAGTACTTC.

Remarks on this clonotype: In this CDR3 the conserved last residue, phenylalanine or tryptophan, is missing, so a read error is likely. Because the CDR3's place on the DNA is in doubt, the DNA is left out and the CDR3 is given as listed by TCRdb. V is TRBV25-1 and J is TRBJ1-2. The CDR3 extends over 13 residues, inclusive of both ends. Per germline, CDR1 MGHDK and CDR2 SYGVNS. CDR3 residues: CASSALGGLGYTD.

The J gene is TRBJ2-1, the V gene TRBV20-1; 7 bases match TRBD1. With 1 base clipped from V and 9 bases from J, the junction kept 15 bases outside the gene matches. The CDR3 contains 16 residues. Germline lookup yields CDR1 DFQATT and CDR2 SNEGSKA (reference sequence). In DNA form, the CDR3 reads TGCAGTGCTAGAGTATTCCGAGAGTCCCCAGGGGGTGAGCAGTTCTTC. It specifies CSARVFRESPGGEQFF.

This clonotype showed up just once. J is TRBJ2-5 and V is TRBV29-1; D may match TRBD1 or TRBD2 (5 bases each). CDR3 size: 13 residues. Germline CDR1 is SQVTM and CDR2 is ANQGSEA. Trimming took 6 bases from V and 5 from J, leaving 16 bases between them. CDR3 sequence reads: CSVPRDPEETQYF. The CDR3 DNA sequence: TGCAGCGTACCCCGGGACCCCGAGGAGACCCAGTACTTC.

The rearrangement joins TRBV12-5 to TRBJ2-2; perhaps TRBD2 as D (6 bases). V was clipped by 0 bases and J by 3 bases, with 8 bases between them. CDR1 LGHNT and CDR2 FRNRAP come from the germline V gene. The CDR3 sequence is 15 residues long. CDR3: CASGLVREDTGELFF. CDR3 in DNA: TGTGCTAGTGGTTTGGTCAGGGAGGACACCGGGGAGCTGTTTTTT. Drawing the rest from reference TRBV12-5 and TRBJ2-2, the complete variable domain is DARVTQTPRHKVTEMGQEVTMRCQPILGHNTVFWYRQTMMQGLELLAYFRNRAPLDDSGMPKDRFSAEMPDATLATLKIQPSEPRDSAVYFCASGLVREDTGELFFGEGSRLTVL.

The rearrangement joins TRBV20-1 to TRBJ2-7; no clear D gene. The germline V and J ends were trimmed by 8 bases and 4 bases, with 12 bases remaining between them. Germline V gives CDR1 DFQATT, CDR2 SNEGSKA (reference sequence). CDR3 length: 11 amino acids. CDR3 DNA: TGCAGTACCCCCGACGGATACGAGCAGTACTTC. Protein product: CSTPDGYEQYF.

The V call is TRBV28, the J call TRBJ2-5; D not certain. The V end lost 3 bases, the J end lost 2 bases, and 7 bases lay between the germline ends. In germline, CDR1 is MDHEN, CDR2 SYDVKM. This CDR3 has 13 residues. The CDR3: CASSLRQQETQYF. The CDR3 coding sequence is TGTGCCAGCAGTTTGCGGCAGCAAGAGACCCAGTACTTC.

The V and J genes are TRBV7-2 and TRBJ2-2; D not certain. The V gene lost 1 base and the J gene lost 3 bases, with 9 bases spanning the gap. CDR1 and CDR2 (germline): SGHTA, FQGNSA. This CDR3 comprises 15 residues. CDR3 in DNA: TGTGCCAGCAGCTTAGAGAGTGCCTACACCGGGGAGCTGTTTTTT. As protein: CASSLESAYTGELFF.